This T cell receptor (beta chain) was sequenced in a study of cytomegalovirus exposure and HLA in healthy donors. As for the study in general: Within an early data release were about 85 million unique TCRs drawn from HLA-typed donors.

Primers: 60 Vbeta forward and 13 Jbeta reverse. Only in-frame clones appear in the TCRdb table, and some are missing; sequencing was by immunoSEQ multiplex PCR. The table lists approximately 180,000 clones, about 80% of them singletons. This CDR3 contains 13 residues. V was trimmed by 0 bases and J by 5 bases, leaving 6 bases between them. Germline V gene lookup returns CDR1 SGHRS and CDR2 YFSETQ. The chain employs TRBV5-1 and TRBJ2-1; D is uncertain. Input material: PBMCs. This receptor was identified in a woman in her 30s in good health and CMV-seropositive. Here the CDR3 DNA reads TGCGCCAGCAGCTTGGCGAGTCACAATGAGCAGTTCTTC. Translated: CASSLASHNEQFF.